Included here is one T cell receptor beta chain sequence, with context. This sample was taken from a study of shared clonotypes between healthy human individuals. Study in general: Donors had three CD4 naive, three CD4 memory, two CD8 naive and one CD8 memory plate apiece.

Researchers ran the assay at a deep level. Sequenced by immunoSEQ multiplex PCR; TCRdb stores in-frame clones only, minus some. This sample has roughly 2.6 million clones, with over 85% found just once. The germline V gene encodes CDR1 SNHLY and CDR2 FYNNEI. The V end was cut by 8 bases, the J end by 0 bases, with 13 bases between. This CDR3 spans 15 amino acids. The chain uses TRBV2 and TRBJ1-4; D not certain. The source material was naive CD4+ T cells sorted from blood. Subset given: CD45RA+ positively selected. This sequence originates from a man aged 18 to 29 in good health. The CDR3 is CASVGGPATNEKLFF. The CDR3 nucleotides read TGTGCCAGCGTTGGCGGGCCTGCAACTAATGAAAAACTGTTTTTT.